This TCR beta chain was found in a study of beta chain features in type 1 diabetes. Study-level information: No patient-donor differences in age, gender, total cells or subset yield.

This CDR3 comprises 15 residues. The V gene end was trimmed by 5 bases and the J gene end by 2 bases; junction bases not matched to a gene: 6. Per the germline V gene, CDR1 is SEHNR and CDR2 is FQNEAQ (reference sequence). Isolated RNA was reverse transcribed in full, so expressed TCRB transcripts were sequenced. Repertoires were generated with immunoSEQ multiplex PCR, while TCRdb's copy carries only in-frame clones and drops some. The top ten hold 0.019% of the sample, which has around 400,000 clones, about 15% seen once. In its sample, this clone was seen a few times. No antigen is known for it. Study-wide points: Cells carrying high TCR expression could end up over-represented when cDNA is sequenced.

Blood was drawn once from each donor into heparinised tubes. The draws averaged around 0.12 L. Purity exceeded 98% in all sorted populations. Sequencing was carried out using naive CD4+ T cells from blood. This TCR was recovered from a woman between 18 and 29 years old in good health. The chain links TRBV7-9 to TRBJ2-5; 9 bases are shared with TRBD2. The CDR3 DNA sequence: TGTGCCAGCAGCACTCGACTAGCGGATCAAGAGACCCAGTACTTC. Encoded protein: CASSTRLADQETQYF.